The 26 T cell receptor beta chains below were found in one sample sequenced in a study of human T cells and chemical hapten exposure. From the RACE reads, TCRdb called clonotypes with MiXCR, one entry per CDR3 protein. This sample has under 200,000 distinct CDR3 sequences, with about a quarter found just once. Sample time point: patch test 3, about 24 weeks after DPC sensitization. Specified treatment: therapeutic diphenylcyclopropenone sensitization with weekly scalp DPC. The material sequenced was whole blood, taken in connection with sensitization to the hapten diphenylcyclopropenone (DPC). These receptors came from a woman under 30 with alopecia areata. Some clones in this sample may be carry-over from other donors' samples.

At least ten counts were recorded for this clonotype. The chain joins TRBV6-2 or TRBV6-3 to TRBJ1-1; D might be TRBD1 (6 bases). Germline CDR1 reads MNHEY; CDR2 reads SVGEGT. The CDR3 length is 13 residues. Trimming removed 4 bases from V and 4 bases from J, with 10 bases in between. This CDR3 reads CASSSGAGTEAFF. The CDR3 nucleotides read TGTGCCAGCAGTTCGGGGGCGGGCACTGAAGCTTTCTTT.

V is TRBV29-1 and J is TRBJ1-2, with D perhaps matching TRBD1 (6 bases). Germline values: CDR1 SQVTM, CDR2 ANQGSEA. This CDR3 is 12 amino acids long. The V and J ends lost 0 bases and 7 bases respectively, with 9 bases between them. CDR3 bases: TGCAGCGTTGAAGAACAGGGAGGTGGCTACACCTTC. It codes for CSVEEQGGGYTF.

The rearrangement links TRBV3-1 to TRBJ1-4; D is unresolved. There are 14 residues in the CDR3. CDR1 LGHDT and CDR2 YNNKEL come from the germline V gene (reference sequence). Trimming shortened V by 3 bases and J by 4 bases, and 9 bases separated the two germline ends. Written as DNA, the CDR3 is TGTGCCAGCAGCCACAGGAGTGGTAATGAAAAACTGTTTTTT. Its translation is CASSHRSGNEKLFF. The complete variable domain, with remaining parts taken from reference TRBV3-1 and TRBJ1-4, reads DTAVSQTPKYLVTQMGNDKSIKCEQNLGHDTMYWYKQDSKKFLKIMFSYNNKELIINETVPNRFSPKSPDKAHLNLHINSLELGDSAVYFCASSHRSGNEKLFFGSGTQLSVL.

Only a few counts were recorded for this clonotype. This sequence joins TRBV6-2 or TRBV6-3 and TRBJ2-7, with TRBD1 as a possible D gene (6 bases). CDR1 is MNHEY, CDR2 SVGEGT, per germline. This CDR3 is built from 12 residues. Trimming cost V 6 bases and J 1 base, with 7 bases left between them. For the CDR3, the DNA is TGTGCCAGCAGGCAGGGGTCCTACGAGCAGTACTTC. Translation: CASRQGSYEQYF.

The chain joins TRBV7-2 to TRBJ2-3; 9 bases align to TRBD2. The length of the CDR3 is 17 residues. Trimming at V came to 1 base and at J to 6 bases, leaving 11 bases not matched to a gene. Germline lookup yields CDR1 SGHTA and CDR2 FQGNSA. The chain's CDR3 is CASSLVGGGGRVDTQYF. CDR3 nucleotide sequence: TGTGCCAGCAGCTTAGTCGGCGGGGGGGGCCGGGTGGATACGCAGTATTTT.

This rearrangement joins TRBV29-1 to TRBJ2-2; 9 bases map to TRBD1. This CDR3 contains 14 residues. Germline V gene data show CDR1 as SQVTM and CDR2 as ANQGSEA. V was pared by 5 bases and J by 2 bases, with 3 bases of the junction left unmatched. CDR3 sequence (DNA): TGCAGCGTTAACAGGGGGCGCAACACCGGGGAGCTGTTTTTT. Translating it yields CSVNRGRNTGELFF.

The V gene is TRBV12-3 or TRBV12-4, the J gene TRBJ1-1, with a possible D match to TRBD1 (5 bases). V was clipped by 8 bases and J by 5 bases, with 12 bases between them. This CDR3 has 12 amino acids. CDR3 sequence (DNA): TGTGCCAGCTGCAGGGTCGGGACTGAAGCTTTCTTT. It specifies CASCRVGTEAFF.

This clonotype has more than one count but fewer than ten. The CDR3 sequence is CASSLARAHYEQYF. CDR3 coding DNA: TGTGCCAGCAGTTTAGCCAGGGCGCACTACGAGCAGTACTTC. V usage is TRBV27 and J usage is TRBJ2-7; possible D gene TRBD1, 5 bases. There are 14 residues in the CDR3. Trimming took 2 bases from V and 3 from J, leaving 11 bases between them. The germline CDR1 and CDR2 sequences are MNHEY and SMNVEV (reference sequence).

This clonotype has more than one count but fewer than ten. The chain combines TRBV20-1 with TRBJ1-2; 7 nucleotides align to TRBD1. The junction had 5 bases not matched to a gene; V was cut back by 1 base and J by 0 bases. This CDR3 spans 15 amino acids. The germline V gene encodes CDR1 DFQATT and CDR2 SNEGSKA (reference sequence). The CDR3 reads CSARAGQASNYGYTF. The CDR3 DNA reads TGCAGTGCTAGAGCAGGACAGGCCTCTAACTATGGCTACACCTTC.

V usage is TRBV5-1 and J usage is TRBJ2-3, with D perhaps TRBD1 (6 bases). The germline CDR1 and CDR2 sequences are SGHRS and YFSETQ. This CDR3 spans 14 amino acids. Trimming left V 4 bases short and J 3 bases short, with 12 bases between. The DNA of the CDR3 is TGCGCCAGCAGCCAGGGGATTAGGACAGATACGCAGTATTTT. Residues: CASSQGIRTDTQYF.

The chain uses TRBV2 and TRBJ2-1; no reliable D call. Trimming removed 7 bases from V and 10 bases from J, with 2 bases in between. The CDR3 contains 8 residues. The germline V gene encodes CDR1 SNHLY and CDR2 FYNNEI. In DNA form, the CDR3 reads TGTGCCAGCAACGAGCAGTTCTTC. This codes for CASNEQFF.

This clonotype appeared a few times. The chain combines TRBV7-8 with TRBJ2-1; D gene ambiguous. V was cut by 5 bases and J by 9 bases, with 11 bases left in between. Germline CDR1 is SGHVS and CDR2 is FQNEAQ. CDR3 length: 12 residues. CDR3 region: CASSPFLGEQFF. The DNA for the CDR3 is TGTGCCAGCAGCCCATTTTTGGGTGAGCAGTTCTTC. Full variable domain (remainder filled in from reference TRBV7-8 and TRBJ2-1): GAGVSQSPRYKVAKRGQDVALRCDPISGHVSLFWYQQALGQGPEFLTYFQNEAQLDKSGLPSDRFFAERPEGSVSTLKIQRTQQEDSAVYLCASSPFLGEQFFGPGTRLTVL.

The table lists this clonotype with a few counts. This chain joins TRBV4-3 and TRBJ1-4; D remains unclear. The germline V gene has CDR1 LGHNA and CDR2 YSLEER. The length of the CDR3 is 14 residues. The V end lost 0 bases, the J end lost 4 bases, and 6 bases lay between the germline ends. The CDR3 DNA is TGCGCCAGCAGCCAAGAGGGCGTTAATGAAAAACTGTTTTTT. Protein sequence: CASSQEGVNEKLFF.

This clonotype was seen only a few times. This CDR3 reads CASSQVVGSPLHF. In DNA form, the CDR3 reads TGTGCCAGCAGCCAAGTTGTAGGTTCACCCCTCCACTTT. The V gene is TRBV14, the J gene TRBJ1-6, with D unresolved. V dropped 1 base and J dropped 9 bases, with 7 bases sitting between them. CDR1 SGHDN and CDR2 FVKESK come from the germline V gene. This CDR3 comprises 13 residues.

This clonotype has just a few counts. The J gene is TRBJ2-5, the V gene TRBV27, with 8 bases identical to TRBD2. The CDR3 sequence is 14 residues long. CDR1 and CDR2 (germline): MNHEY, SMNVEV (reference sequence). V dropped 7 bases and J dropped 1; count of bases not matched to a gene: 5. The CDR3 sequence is CASNGGVSQETQYF. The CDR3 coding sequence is TGTGCCAGCAACGGGGGGGTTTCCCAAGAGACCCAGTACTTC.

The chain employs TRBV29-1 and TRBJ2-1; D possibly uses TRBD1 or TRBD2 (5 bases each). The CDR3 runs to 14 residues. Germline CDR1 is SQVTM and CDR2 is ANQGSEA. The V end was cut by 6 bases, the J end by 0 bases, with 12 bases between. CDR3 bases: TGCAGCGTCGGACGGGACGTCTCCTACAATGAGCAGTTCTTC. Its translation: CSVGRDVSYNEQFF.

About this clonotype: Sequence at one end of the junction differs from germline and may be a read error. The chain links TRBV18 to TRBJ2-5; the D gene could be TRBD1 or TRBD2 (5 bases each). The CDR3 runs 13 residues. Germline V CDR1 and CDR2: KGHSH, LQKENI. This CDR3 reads CASTPGTIESQYF. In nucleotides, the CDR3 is TGTGCCAGCACACCCGGGACGATTGAATCCCAGTACTTC.

The CDR3: CASSQRAGGRTDTQYF. The CDR3 nucleotides read TGTGCCAGCAGCCAAAGAGCGGGAGGAAGGACAGATACGCAGTATTTT. The genes are TRBV3-1 and TRBJ2-3; 9 nucleotides line up with TRBD2. The CDR3 runs to 16 residues. Per germline, CDR1 LGHDT and CDR2 YNNKEL (reference sequence). J gave up 3 bases and V 2 bases, and 6 bases lay outside the gene matches.

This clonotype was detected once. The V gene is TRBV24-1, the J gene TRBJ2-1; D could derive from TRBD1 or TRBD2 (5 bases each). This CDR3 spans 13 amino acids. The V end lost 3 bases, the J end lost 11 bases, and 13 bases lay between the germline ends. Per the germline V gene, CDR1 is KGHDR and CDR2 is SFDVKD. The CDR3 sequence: CATSDLEGRQQFF. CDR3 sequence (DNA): TGTGCCACCAGTGATCTTGAGGGACGGCAGCAGTTCTTC.

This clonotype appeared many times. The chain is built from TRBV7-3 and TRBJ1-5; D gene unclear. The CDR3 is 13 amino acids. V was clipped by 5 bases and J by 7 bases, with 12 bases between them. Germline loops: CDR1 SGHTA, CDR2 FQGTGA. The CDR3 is CASSARLGQPQHF. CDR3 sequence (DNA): TGTGCCAGCAGCGCCCGCCTAGGGCAGCCCCAGCATTTT.

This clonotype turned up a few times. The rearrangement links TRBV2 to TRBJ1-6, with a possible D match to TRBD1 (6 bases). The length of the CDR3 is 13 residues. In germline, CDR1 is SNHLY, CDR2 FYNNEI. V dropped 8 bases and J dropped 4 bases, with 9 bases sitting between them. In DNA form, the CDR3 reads TGTGCCAGCGCAGGGGAATATAATTCACCCCTCCACTTT. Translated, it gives CASAGEYNSPLHF.

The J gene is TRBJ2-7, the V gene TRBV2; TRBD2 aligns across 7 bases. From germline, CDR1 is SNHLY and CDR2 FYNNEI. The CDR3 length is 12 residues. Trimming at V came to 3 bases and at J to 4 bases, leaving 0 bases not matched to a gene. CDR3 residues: CASSDGGYEQYF. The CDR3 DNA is TGTGCCAGCAGTGACGGGGGGTACGAGCAGTACTTC.

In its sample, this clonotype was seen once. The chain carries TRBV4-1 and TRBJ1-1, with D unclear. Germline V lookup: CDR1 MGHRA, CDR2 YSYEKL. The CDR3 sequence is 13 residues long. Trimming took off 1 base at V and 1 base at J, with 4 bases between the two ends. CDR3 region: CASSQVGNTEAFF. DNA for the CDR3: TGCGCCAGCAGCCAAGTGGGGAACACTGAAGCTTTCTTT.

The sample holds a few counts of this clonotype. CDR3 nucleotide sequence: TGTGCCAGCAGCCAAGATACCGACACTGAAGCTTTCTTT. This gives the protein CASSQDTDTEAFF. The J gene is TRBJ1-1, the V gene TRBV14; D is undetermined. CDR3 size: 13 residues. Germline V gene sequence: CDR1 SGHDN, CDR2 FVKESK. V was shortened by 0 bases and J by 3 bases, with 5 bases between the two germline ends.

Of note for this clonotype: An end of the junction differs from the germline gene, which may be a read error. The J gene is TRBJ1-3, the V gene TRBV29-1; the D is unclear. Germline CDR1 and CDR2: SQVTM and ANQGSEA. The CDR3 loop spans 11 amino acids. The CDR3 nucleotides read TGTTGCGCGGGCTCTGGAAACACCATATATTTT. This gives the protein CCAGSGNTIYF.

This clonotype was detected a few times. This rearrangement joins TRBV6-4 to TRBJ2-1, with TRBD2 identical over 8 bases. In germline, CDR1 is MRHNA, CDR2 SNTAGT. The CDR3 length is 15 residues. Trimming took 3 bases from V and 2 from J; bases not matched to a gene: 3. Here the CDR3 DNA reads TGTGCCAGCAGTGAAGCGGGGGAGGCCTACAATGAGCAGTTCTTC. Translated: CASSEAGEAYNEQFF.